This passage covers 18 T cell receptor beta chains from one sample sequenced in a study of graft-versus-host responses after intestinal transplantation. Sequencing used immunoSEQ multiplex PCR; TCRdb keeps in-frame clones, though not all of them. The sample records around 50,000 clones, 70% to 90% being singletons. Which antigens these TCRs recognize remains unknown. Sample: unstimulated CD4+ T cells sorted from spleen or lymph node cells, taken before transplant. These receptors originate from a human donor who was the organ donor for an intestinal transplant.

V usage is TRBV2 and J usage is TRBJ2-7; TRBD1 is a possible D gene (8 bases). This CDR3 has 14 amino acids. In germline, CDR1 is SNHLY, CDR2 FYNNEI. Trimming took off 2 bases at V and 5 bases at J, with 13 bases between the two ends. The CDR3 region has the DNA TGTGCCAGCAGTGAATACAGGGGGGGGGACGAGCAGTACTTC. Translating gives CASSEYRGGDEQYF.

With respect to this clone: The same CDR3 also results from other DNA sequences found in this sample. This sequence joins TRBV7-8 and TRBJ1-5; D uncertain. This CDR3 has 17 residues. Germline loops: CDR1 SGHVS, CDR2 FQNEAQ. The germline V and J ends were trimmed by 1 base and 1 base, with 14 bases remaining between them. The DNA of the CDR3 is TGTGCCAGCAGCTTAGGGGAATCCGGGAGGAGCAATCAGCCCCAGCATTTT. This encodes CASSLGESGRSNQPQHF.

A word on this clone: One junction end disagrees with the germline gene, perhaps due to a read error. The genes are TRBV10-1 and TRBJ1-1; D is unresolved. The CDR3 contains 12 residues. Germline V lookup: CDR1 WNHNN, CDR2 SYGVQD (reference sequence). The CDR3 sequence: CTRRRGNTEAFF. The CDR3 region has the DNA TGCACCAGAAGGCGGGGGAACACTGAAGCTTTCTTT.

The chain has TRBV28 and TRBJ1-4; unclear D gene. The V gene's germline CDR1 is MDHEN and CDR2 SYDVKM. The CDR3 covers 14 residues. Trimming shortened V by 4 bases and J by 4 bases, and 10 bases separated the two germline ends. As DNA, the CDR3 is TGTGCCAGCAGTTCCCCGGTGTATAATGAAAAACTGTTTTTT. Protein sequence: CASSSPVYNEKLFF.

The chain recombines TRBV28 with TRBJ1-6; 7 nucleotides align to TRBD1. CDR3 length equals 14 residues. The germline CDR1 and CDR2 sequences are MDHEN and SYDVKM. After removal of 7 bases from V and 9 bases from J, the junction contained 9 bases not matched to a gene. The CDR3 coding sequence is TGTGCCAGCATACTCAGACAGGGCGGTTCACCCCTCCACTTT. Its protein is CASILRQGGSPLHF.

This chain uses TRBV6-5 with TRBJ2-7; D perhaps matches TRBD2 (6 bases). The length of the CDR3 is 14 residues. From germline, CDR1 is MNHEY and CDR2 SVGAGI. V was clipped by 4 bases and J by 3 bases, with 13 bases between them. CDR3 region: CASSSRLVSYEQYF. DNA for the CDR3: TGTGCCAGCAGTTCACGACTAGTCAGCTACGAGCAGTACTTC.

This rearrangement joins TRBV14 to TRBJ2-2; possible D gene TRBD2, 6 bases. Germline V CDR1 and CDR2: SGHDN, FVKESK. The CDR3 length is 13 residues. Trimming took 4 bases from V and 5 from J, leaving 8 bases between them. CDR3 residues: CASSRRGTGELFF. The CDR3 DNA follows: TGTGCCAGCAGCCGACGGGGGACCGGGGAGCTGTTTTTT.

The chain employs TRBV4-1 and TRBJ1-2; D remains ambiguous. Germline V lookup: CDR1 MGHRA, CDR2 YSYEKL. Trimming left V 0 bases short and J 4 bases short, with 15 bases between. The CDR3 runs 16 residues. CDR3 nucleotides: TGCGCCAGCAGCCAAGATGCGGTGCGCTCCTTCTATGGCTACACCTTC. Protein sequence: CASSQDAVRSFYGYTF.

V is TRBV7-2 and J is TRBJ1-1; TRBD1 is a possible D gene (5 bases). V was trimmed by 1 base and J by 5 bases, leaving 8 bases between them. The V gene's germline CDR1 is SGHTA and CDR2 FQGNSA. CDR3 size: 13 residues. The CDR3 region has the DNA TGTGCCAGCAGCTTAGTCAGGGTTACTGAAGCTTTCTTT. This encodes CASSLVRVTEAFF.

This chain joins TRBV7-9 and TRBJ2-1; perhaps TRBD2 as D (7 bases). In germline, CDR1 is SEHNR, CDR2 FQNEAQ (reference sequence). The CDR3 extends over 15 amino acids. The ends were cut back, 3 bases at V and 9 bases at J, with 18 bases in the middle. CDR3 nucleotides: TGTGCCAGCAGCTTGCTCAGGGGAGGGAGCGGTGAGCAGTTCTTC. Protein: CASSLLRGGSGEQFF.

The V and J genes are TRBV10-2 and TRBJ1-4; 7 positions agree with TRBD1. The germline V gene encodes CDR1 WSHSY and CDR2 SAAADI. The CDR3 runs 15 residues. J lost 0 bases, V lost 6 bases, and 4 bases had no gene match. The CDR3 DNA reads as TGCGCCAGCAGCCCCGACAGGGCAACTAATGAAAAACTGTTTTTT. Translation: CASSPDRATNEKLFF.

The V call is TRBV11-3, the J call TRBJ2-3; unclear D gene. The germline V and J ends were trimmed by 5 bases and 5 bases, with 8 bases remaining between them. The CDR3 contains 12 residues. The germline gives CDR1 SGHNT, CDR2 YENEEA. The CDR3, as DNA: TGTGCCAGCAGCGGTAGTGAAGATACGCAGTATTTT. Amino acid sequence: CASSGSEDTQYF.

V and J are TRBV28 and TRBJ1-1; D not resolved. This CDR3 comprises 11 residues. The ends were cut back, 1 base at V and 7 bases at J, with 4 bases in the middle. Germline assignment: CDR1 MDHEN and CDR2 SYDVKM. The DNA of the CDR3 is TGTGCCAGCAGTTTATCCGGTGAAGCTTTCTTT. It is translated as CASSLSGEAFF.

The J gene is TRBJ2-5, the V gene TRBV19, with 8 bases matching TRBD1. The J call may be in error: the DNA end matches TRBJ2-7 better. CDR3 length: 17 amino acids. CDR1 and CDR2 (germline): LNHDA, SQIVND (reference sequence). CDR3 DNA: TGTGCCAGTAGTATAAGTCAAGGGACAGGTCGTTCCTACGAGCAGTACTTC. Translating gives CASSISQGTGRSYEQYF.

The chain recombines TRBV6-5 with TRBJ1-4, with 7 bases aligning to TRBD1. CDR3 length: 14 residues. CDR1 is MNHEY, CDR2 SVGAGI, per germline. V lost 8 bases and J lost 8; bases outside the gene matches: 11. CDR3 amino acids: CASGRQGLGEKLFF. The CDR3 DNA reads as TGTGCCAGCGGCCGACAGGGATTGGGGGAAAAACTGTTTTTT.

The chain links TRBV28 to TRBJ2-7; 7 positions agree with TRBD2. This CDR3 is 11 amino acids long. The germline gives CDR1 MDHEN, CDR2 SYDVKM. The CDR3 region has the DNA TGTATCAGCGGGACCCCCTACGAGCAGTACTTC. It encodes CISGTPYEQYF.

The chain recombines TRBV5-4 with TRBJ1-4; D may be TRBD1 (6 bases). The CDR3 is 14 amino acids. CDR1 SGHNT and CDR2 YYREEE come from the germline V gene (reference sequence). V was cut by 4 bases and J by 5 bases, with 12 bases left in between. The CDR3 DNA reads TGTGCCAGCAGCATAGGGACATCGAATGAAAAACTGTTTTTT. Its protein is CASSIGTSNEKLFF. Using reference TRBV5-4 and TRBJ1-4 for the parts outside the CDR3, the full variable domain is ETGVTQSPTHLIKTRGQQVTLRCSSQSGHNTVSWYQQALGQGPQFIFQYYREEENGRGNFPPRFSGLQFPNYSSELNVNALELDDSALYLCASSIGTSNEKLFFGSGTQLSVL.

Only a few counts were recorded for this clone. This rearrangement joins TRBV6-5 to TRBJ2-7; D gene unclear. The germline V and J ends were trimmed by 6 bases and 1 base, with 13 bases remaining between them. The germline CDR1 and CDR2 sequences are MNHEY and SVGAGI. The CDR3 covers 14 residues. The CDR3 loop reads CASRDQMWSYEQYF. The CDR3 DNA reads TGTGCCAGCAGAGATCAGATGTGGTCCTACGAGCAGTACTTC.